Included here is one TCR beta chain sequence, with context. The data derive from a study of T cells expressing NK-cell markers. For the study at large: Sorted CD3+CD56-NKG2C+, CD3+CD56+NKG2C+ and CD3+CD56+NKG2C- T cells supplied the TCR beta repertoires. Among eight sequenced donors, seven carried HCMV seropositivity while one was seronegative.

Scientists made TCR beta cDNA using 5'RACE template switching with UMIs. From the 5' RACE reads, TCRdb lists one entry per CDR3 protein and no DNA. The listing records tens of thousands of distinct CDR3 sequences. Germline CDR1 reads DFQATT; CDR2 reads SNEGSKA (reference sequence). The CDR3 spans 12 residues. The sample taken for sequencing was blood T cells: a sorted CD56 or NKG2C T cell subset, CD4+ or CD8+ T cells, or bulk PBMC T cells (not recorded which). The origin of this receptor is a man aged 18-69 years in good health. The chain uses TRBV20-1 and TRBJ2-7; the D gene TCRdb calls, TRBD1, cannot be checked with no DNA. CDR3 region: CSARGHLYEQYF.